What follows are 10 T cell receptor beta chains derived from one specimen sequenced in a study of blood T cell repertoires in COVID-19. Clones were sequenced by immunoSEQ multiplex PCR, and TCRdb holds only the in-frame ones, with some missing. The data contain approximately 210,000 clones, around four fifths of them singletons. Sequencing was carried out using peripheral blood. These receptors were obtained from a woman over 75 with COVID-19, enrolled during active disease.

This rearrangement joins TRBV5-6 to TRBJ1-3; TRBD1 aligns across 8 bases. Germline V gene data show CDR1 as SGHDT and CDR2 as YYEEEE. Germline trimming cut 3 bases from V and 0 bases from J; bases unmatched to any gene: 8. This CDR3 contains 17 residues. This CDR3 reads CASSWVGQGLSGNTIYF. CDR3 coding DNA: TGTGCCAGCAGCTGGGTAGGACAGGGCCTCTCTGGAAACACCATATATTTT.

This chain uses TRBV5-5 with TRBJ2-3; the match to TRBD2 covers 12 bases. The CDR3 length is 18 residues. V was clipped by 4 bases and J by 2 bases; unmatched bases: 11. The germline gives CDR1 SGHKS, CDR2 YYEKEE (reference sequence). CDR3 DNA: TGTGCCAGCAGCGCAGGACTAGCGGGGAGACTCAACACAGATACGCAGTATTTT. Its translation: CASSAGLAGRLNTDTQYF.

The rearrangement uses TRBV5-1 and TRBJ1-2, with D maybe TRBD1 (5 bases). The germline V and J ends were trimmed by 0 bases and 4 bases, with 10 bases remaining between them. The CDR3 covers 14 residues. Germline loops: CDR1 SGHRS, CDR2 YFSETQ. CDR3 sequence: CASSLGEDIYGYTF. In DNA, the CDR3 is TGCGCCAGCAGCTTGGGGGAGGACATCTATGGCTACACCTTC.

This clone was seen once. This chain joins TRBV4-1 and TRBJ1-6; the D gene is possibly TRBD1 (5 bases). CDR3 length equals 16 residues. CDR1 is MGHRA and CDR2 is YSYEKL in the germline V gene. Trimming left V 0 bases short and J 9 bases short, with 15 bases between. The CDR3 spells CASSQEGRGNSSPLHF. The CDR3 DNA follows: TGCGCCAGCAGCCAAGAGGGGAGGGGAAATAGTTCACCCCTCCACTTT.

V usage is TRBV30 and J usage is TRBJ1-1, with 9 nucleotides matching TRBD1. The CDR3 runs 15 residues. CDR1 is GTSNPN and CDR2 is SVGIG in the germline V gene (reference sequence). The V gene end was trimmed by 2 bases and the J gene end by 5 bases; junction bases not matched to a gene: 9. CDR3 nucleotide sequence: TGTGCCTGGAGTTTACAGGGACAGGGTAGGACTGAAGCTTTCTTT. Protein: CAWSLQGQGRTEAFF. Variable domain in full (rest from reference TRBV30 and TRBJ1-1): SQTIHQWPATLVQPVGSPLSLECTVEGTSNPNLYWYRQAAGRGLQLLFYSVGIGQISSEVPQNLSASRPQDRQFILSSKKLLLSDSGFYLCAWSLQGQGRTEAFFGQGTRLTVV.

V is TRBV4-2 and J is TRBJ2-5, with 10 bases lining up with TRBD2. This CDR3 comprises 15 residues. Germline CDR1 is LGHNA and CDR2 is YNFKEQ. Trimming cost V 1 base and J 2 bases; bases outside gene matches: 1. CDR3 in DNA: TGTGCCAGCAGCCAAGGGACTAGCGGACAAGAGACCCAGTACTTC. Residues: CASSQGTSGQETQYF.

The chain carries TRBV18 and TRBJ2-2; D is perhaps TRBD1 (6 bases). The CDR3 extends over 17 amino acids. The V end lost 0 bases, the J end lost 6 bases, and 17 bases lay between the germline ends. Germline V lookup: CDR1 KGHSH, CDR2 LQKENI. The CDR3 here is CASSPPNRAGTAGELFF. DNA for the CDR3: TGTGCCAGCTCACCACCGAACAGGGCAGGAACCGCCGGGGAGCTGTTTTTT. The full variable domain, rest sourced from reference TRBV18 and TRBJ2-2, is NAGVMQNPRHLVRRRGQEARLRCSPMKGHSHVYWYRQLPEEGLKFMVYLQKENIIDESGMPKERFSAEFPKEGPSILRIQQVVRGDSAAYFCASSPPNRAGTAGELFFGEGSRLTVL.

The J gene is TRBJ1-2, the V gene TRBV10-3; 7 bases are shared with TRBD1. This CDR3 has 16 residues. J lost 6 bases, V lost 2 bases, and 12 bases had no gene match. CDR1 ENHRY and CDR2 SYGVKD come from the germline V gene. CDR3 amino acids: CAISETGYRGEDGYTF. CDR3 nucleotides: TGTGCCATCAGTGAGACCGGGTACAGGGGAGAGGATGGCTACACCTTC.

This clone came up a few times. V usage is TRBV3-1 (or the pseudogene TRBV3-2) and J usage is TRBJ1-2; possible D gene TRBD1, 6 bases. CDR3 length: 13 amino acids. CDR1 is LGHDT, CDR2 YNNKEL, per germline (reference sequence). The V end was cut by 5 bases, the J end by 5 bases, with 12 bases between. This chain's CDR3 is CASSTITGYGYTF. In nucleotides, the CDR3 is TGTGCCAGCAGCACCATTACAGGGTATGGCTACACCTTC.

The rearrangement links TRBV7-2 to TRBJ2-5, with 8 nucleotides matching TRBD1. From germline, CDR1 is SGHTA and CDR2 FQGNSA. The CDR3 totals 13 residues. V trimming: 8 bases; J trimming: 4 bases; junction bases outside the gene matches: 6. The CDR3 is CASGGRGLETQYF. The CDR3 nucleotides are TGTGCCAGCGGCGGCAGGGGGCTAGAGACCCAGTACTTC. Combining the CDR3 with reference TRBV7-2 and TRBJ2-5 gives the whole variable domain GAGVSQSPSNKVTEKGKDVELRCDPISGHTALYWYRQSLGQGLEFLIYFQGNSAPDKSGLPSDRFSAERTGGSVSTLTIQRTQQEDSAVYLCASGGRGLETQYFGPGTRLLVL.